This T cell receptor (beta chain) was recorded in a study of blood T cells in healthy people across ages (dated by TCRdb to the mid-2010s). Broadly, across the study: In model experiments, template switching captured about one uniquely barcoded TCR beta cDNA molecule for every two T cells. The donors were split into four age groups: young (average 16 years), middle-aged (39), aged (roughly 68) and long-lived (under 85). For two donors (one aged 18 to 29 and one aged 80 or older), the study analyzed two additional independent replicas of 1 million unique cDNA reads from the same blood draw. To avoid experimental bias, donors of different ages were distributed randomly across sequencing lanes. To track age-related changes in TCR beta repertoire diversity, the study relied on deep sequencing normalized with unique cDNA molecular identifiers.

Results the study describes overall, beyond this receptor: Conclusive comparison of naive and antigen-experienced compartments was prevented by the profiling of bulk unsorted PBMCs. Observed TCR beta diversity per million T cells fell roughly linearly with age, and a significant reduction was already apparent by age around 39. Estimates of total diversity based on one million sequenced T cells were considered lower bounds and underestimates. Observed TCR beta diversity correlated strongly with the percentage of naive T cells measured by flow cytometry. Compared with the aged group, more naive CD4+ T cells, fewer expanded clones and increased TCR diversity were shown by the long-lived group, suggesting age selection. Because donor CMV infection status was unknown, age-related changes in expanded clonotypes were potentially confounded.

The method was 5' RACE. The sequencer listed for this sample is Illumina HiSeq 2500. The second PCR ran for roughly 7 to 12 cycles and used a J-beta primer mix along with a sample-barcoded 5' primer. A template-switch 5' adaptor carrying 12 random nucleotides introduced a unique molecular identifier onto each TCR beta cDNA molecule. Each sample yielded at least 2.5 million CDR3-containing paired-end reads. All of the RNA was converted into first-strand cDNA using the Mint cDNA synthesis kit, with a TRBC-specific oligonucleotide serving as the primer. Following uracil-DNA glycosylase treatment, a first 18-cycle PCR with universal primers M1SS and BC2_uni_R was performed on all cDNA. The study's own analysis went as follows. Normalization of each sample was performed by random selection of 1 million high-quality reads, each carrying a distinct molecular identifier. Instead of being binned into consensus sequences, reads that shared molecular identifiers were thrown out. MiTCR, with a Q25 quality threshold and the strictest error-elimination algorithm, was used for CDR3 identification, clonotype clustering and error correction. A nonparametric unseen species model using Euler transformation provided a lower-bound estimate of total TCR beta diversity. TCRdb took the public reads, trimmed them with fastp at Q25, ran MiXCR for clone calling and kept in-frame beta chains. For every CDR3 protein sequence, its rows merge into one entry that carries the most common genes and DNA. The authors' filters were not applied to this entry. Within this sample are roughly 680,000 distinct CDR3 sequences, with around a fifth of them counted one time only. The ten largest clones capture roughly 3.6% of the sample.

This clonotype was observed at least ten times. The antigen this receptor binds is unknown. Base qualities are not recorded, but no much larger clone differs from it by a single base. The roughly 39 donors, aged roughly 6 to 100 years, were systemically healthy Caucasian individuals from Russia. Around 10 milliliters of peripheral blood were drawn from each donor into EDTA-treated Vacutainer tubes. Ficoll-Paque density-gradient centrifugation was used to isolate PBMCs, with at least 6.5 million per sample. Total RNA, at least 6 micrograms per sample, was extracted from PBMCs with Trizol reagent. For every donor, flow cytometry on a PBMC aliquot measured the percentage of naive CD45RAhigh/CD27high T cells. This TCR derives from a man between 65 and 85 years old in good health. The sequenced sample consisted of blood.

The nucleotide sequence is TGTGCCAGCAGCCTGACTAGCGGGCCCCGCAATGAGCAGTTCTTC. Its product reads: CASSLTSGPRNEQFF. The rearrangement joined TRBV7-9 to TRBJ2-1; TRBD2 aligns with 10 central bases. The cysteine opens and the phenylalanine closes a CDR3 of 15 amino acids. Only the CDR3 part of the read is kept: 45 bases, read in frame from the first base. The junction shows trimming of 5 bases on V and 6 bases on J, and the gene matches do not reach 7 bases of it. The germline V gene (reference sequence) sets CDR1 to SEHNR and CDR2 to FQNEAQ. Beyond the CDR3, the reference TRBV7-9 and TRBJ2-1 genes provide the residues; the full variable domain reads: DTGVSQNPRHKITKRGQNVTFRCDPISEHNRLYWYRQTLGQGPEFLTYFQNEAQLEKSRLLSDRFSAERPKGSFSTLEIQRTEQGDSAMYLCASSLTSGPRNEQFFGPGTRLTVL.